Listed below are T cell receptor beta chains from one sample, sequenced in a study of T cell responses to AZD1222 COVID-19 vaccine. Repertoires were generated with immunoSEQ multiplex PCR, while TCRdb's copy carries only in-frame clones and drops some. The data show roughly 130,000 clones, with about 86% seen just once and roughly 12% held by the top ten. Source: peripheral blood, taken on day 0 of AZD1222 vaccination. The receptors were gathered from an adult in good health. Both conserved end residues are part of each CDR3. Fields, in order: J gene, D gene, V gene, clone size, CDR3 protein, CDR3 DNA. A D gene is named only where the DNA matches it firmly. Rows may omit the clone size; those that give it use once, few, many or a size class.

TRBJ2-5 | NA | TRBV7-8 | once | CASSLMRSATQETQYF | TGTGCCAGCAGCTTGATGCGGAGTGCTACGCAAGAGACCCAGTACTTC
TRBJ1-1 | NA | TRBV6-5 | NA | CASRTTRQGHEAFF | TGTGCCAGCAGGACGACGCGACAAGGCCATGAAGCTTTCTTT
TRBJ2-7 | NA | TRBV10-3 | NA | CAISESSQQGPSF | TGTGCCATCAGTGAGTCGTCCCAGCAAGGGCCGAGTTTC
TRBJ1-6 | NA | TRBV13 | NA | CASSSLRDSPLHF | TGTGCCAGCAGCTCGCTGAGGGATTCACCCCTCCACTTT
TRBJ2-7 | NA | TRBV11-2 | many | CASASGRSEQYF | TGTGCCAGCGCCTCGGGGAGAAGCGAGCAGTACTTC
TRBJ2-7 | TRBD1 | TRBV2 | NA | CASSSDRGSSYEQYF | TGTGCCAGCAGTTCCGACAGGGGGAGCTCCTACGAGCAGTACTTC
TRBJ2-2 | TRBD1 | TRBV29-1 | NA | CSVEDRGPGELFF | TGCAGCGTTGAAGACAGGGGGCCCGGGGAGCTGTTTTTT
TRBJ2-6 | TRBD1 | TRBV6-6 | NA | CASSPGQGAPGANVLTF | TGTGCCAGCAGTCCGGGACAGGGGGCGCCCGGGGCCAACGTCCTGACTTTC
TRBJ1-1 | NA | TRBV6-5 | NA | CASRNTEAFF | TGTGCCAGCAGGAACACTGAAGCTTTCTTT
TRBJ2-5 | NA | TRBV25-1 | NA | CASSFGKETQYF | TGTGCCAGCAGTTTCGGGAAAGAGACCCAGTACTTC
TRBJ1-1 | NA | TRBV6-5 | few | CASSFGNTEAFF | TGTGCCAGCAGCTTCGGGAACACTGAAGCTTTCTTT
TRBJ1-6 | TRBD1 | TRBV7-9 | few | CASSSTGAPLHF | TGTGCCAGCAGCTCCACAGGGGCACCCCTCCACTTT
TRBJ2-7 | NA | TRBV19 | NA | CATAPTIGEQYF | TGTGCCACCGCCCCCACGATAGGGGAGCAGTACTTC
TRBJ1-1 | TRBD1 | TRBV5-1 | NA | CASSQQGENTEAFF | TGCGCCAGCAGCCAACAGGGGGAAAACACTGAAGCTTTCTTT
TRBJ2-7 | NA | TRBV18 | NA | CASSPRGGGYEQYF | TGTGCCAGCTCACCACGGGGGGGCGGCTACGAGCAGTACTTC
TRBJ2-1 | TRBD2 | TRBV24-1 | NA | CATSAPFSGGPQGEQFF | TGTGCCACCAGTGCCCCCTTTAGCGGGGGGCCACAGGGTGAGCAGTTCTTC
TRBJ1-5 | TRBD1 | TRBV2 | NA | CASRQDRGYSNQPQHF | TGTGCCAGCAGACAAGACAGGGGTTATAGCAATCAGCCCCAGCATTTT
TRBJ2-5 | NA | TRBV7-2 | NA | CASSRTAQETQYF | TGTGCCAGCAGCCGGACGGCCCAAGAGACCCAGTACTTC
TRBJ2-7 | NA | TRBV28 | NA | CASSSTGPQYEQYF | TGTGCCAGCAGTTCAACCGGGCCCCAATACGAGCAGTACTTC
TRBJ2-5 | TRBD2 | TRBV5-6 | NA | CASSTTGTSVQETQYF | TGTGCCAGCAGCACCACCGGGACTAGCGTCCAAGAGACCCAGTACTTC
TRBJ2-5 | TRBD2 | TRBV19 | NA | CASSPPGGTQYF | TGTGCCAGTAGTCCCCCGGGGGGGACCCAGTACTTC
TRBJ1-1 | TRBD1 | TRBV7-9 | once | CASSLGQATEAFF | TGTGCCAGCAGCTTGGGACAGGCCACTGAAGCTTTCTTT
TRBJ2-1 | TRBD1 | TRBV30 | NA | CAWSKALGQSSYNEQFF | TGTGCCTGGAGTAAAGCTTTGGGACAGAGCTCCTACAATGAGCAGTTCTTC
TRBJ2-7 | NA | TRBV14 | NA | CASSQETMGGASYEQYF | TGTGCCAGCAGCCAAGAGACAATGGGGGGGGCTTCCTACGAGCAGTACTTC
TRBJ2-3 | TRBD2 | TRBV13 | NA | CASSSGLADTDTQYF | TGTGCCAGCAGCTCGGGACTAGCGGACACAGATACGCAGTATTTT
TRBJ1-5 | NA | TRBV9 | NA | CASSVSGSNQPQHF | TGTGCCAGCAGCGTATCCGGGAGCAATCAGCCCCAGCATTTT
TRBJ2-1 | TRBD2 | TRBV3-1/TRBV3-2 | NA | CASSPLTSGSPNEQFF | TGTGCCAGCAGCCCCCTGACTAGCGGGAGTCCGAATGAGCAGTTCTTC
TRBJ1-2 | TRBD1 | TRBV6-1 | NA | CASSEQGAVVSTF | TGTGCCAGCAGTGAACAGGGGGCGGTTGTTAGCACCTTC
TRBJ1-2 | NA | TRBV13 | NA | CASSLAPGAGYTF | TGTGCCAGCAGCTTAGCTCCAGGGGCTGGCTACACCTTC
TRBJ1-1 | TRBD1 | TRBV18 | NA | CASSRQGLNTEAFF | TGTGCCAGCTCACGACAGGGGCTGAACACTGAAGCTTTCTTT
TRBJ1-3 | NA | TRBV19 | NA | CASSGSLSGNTIYF | TGTGCCAGTAGTGGGTCCTTGTCTGGAAACACCATATATTTT
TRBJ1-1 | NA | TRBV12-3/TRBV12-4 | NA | CASSPYTEAFF | TGTGCCAGCAGCCCTTACACTGAAGCTTTCTTT
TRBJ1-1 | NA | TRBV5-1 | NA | CASSLVQGDTEAFF | TGCGCCAGCAGCTTGGTACAAGGGGACACTGAAGCTTTCTTT
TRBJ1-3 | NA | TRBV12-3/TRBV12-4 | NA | CASSSFSGNTIYF | TGTGCCAGCAGCAGCTTCTCTGGAAACACCATATATTTT
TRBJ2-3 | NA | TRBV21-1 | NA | CASSPRTSGTPDTQYF | TGTGCCAGCAGCCCCCGGACTAGCGGGACGCCAGATACGCAGTATTTT
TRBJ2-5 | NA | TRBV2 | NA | CASSPRQFETQYF | TGTGCCAGCAGTCCCCGACAGTTTGAGACCCAGTACTTC
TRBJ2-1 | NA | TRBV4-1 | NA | CASSQVNMISYNEQFF | TGCGCCAGCAGCCAAGTGAACATGATATCCTACAATGAGCAGTTCTTC
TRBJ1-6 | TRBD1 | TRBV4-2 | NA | CASSRGQRIKTNNSPLHF | TGTGCCAGCAGCCGGGGACAGCGGATCAAAACCAATAATTCACCCCTCCACTTT
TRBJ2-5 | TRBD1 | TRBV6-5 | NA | CASRRQGLGETQYF | TGTGCCAGCAGGAGACAGGGTCTCGGAGAGACCCAGTACTTC
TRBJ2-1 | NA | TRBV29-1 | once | CSVRRLGDEQFF | TGCAGCGTGAGGCGACTGGGAGATGAGCAGTTCTTC
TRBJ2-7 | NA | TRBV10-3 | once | CAISEYTGSSYEQYF | TGTGCCATCAGTGAGTACACAGGGAGCTCCTACGAGCAGTACTTC
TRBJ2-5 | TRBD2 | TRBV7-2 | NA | CASSLGLAGQETQYF | TGTGCCAGCAGCTTAGGACTAGCGGGCCAAGAGACCCAGTACTTC
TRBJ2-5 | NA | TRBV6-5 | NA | CASKRGGYEETQYF | TGTGCCAGCAAAAGGGGGGGTTACGAGGAGACCCAGTACTTC
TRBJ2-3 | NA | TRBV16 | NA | CASSFDITDTQYF | TGTGCCAGCAGCTTCGACATTACAGATACGCAGTATTTT
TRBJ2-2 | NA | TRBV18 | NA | CASSPEAGSNTGELFF | TGTGCCAGCTCACCAGAGGCGGGGTCGAACACCGGGGAGCTGTTTTTT
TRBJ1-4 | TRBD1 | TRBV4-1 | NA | CASSQGSGQGGEKLFF | TGCGCCAGCAGCCAAGGATCAGGACAGGGTGGTGAAAAACTGTTTTTT
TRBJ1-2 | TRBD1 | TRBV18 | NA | CASSPMTGGVDYGYTF | TGTGCCAGCTCACCGATGACAGGGGGCGTCGACTATGGCTACACCTTC
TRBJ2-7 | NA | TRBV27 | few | CASRAQPLAEQYF | TGTGCCAGCAGGGCACAACCCCTAGCCGAGCAGTACTTC
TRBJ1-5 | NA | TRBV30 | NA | CAWSRDSNQPQHF | TGTGCCTGGAGTCGGGACAGCAATCAGCCCCAGCATTTT
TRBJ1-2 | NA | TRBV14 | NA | CASSQGGSPAGLWKFYGYTF | TGTGCCAGCAGCCAAGGGGGTAGTCCGGCAGGACTTTGGAAGTTCTATGGCTACACCTTC